This TCR beta chain was sequenced for a study of beta chain features in type 1 diabetes. The overall study: Age, gender and cell yields were alike across patients and healthy donors. General study points: The study found moderately but significantly shorter TCRB CDR3s in all four CD4+ subsets of Type 1 diabetes patients.

The study reverse transcribed the entire isolated RNA, so it sequenced expressed TCRB transcripts. Measured with immunoSEQ multiplex PCR; TCRdb has only the in-frame clones, and not every one. The sample carries 680,000 or so clones, 13% recorded once. This clone came up a few times. No antigen is known for it. The source is a man in his late teens or twenties with type 1 diabetes. The specimen sequenced was naive CD4+ T cells from blood.

CDR3 amino acids: CASSSDRAFSGYTF. The CDR3, as DNA: TGTGCCAGCAGTTCGGACAGGGCCTTCAGTGGCTACACCTTC. The chain is built from TRBV6-5 and TRBJ1-2, with 8 bases identical to TRBD1. Germline V gene data show CDR1 as MNHEY and CDR2 as SVGAGI. V lost 4 bases and J lost 7; bases outside the gene matches: 8. CDR3 length: 14 residues.